The rows below give T cell receptor beta chains drawn from one sample of a study of T-cell memory formation after mild COVID-19. TCRdb re-analysed the 5' RACE reads in MiXCR, keeping a single row per CDR3 protein. Among some 330,000 distinct CDR3 sequences listed, approximately 21% were seen once. The material sequenced was PBMCs or a T cell subset sorted from them (not recorded which). These receptors were collected from an adult woman who had mild COVID-19 (a few samples of this study predate the infection). Cell type and time point are not known. The CDR3 runs from the conserved cysteine through the conserved F or W. D genes are given only for firm matches. Clone size appears in some rows only: once, few, many, or a class for an expanded clone.

clone_size	v_call	d_call	cdr3_length	j_call	cdr3_nt	cdr3_aa
few	TRBV7-2	NA	15	TRBJ2-1	TGTGCCAGCAGCTTAAAACAGGGTTCCTACAATGAGCAGTTCTTC	CASSLKQGSYNEQFF
NA	TRBV7-7	TRBD1	15	TRBJ2-5	TGTGCTAGCACCCAAGGACAGGGGTCACAAGAGACCCAGTACTTC	CASTQGQGSQETQYF
few	TRBV20-1	NA	18	TRBJ2-1	TGCAGTGCTAGAGTGGTCTTGGGCCAGGCGAGCTCCTACAATGAGCAGTTCTTC	CSARVVLGQASSYNEQFF
NA	TRBV4-1	NA	12	TRBJ2-3	TGCGCCAGCAGCCAGCGAGGGGCCACGCAGTATTTT	CASSQRGATQYF
NA	TRBV20-1	TRBD2	15	TRBJ2-7	TGCAGTGCTAGCGCTCAAGGACTAGCAGGCTACGAGCAGTACTTC	CSASAQGLAGYEQYF
many	TRBV5-1	NA	14	TRBJ2-5	TGCGCCAGCAGCCCTGTCGGCAGCCCAGAGACCCAGTACTTC	CASSPVGSPETQYF
NA	TRBV5-5	TRBD2	14	TRBJ2-7	TGTGCCAGCAGCTCCGGACTAGCGGGCAACGAGCAGTACTTC	CASSSGLAGNEQYF
few	TRBV5-1	NA	13	TRBJ1-2	TGCGCCAGCAGCTTGGTTGGGACTCAAGGCTACACCTTC	CASSLVGTQGYTF
NA	TRBV29-1	TRBD2	13	TRBJ2-3	TGCAGCGTTGCGGGAGGAGGCGCAGATACGCAGTATTTT	CSVAGGGADTQYF
few	TRBV7-2	TRBD1	15	TRBJ2-7	TGTGCCAGCAGCCCCCGGGACAGGGCTATCTACGAGCAGTACTTC	CASSPRDRAIYEQYF
NA	TRBV5-1	NA	15	TRBJ1-1	TGCGCCAGCAGCTCGGCCTTAGGAGCGAACACTGAAGCTTTCTTT	CASSSALGANTEAFF
few	TRBV7-2	TRBD2	13	TRBJ2-7	TGTGCCAGCAGCCTGGCTCCGGGGGAGGGGCAGTACTTC	CASSLAPGEGQYF
NA	TRBV10-3	NA	13	TRBJ1-2	TGTGCCATCAGTGAGTCGTCGGCCCATGGCTACACCTTC	CAISESSAHGYTF
NA	TRBV12-3/TRBV12-4	NA	14	TRBJ1-6	TGTGCCAGCAGTTTTGCAGGGGAGAATTCACCCCTCCACTTT	CASSFAGENSPLHF
NA	TRBV27	NA	14	TRBJ1-1	TGTGCCAGCAGGTCCGCGACAGCTAACACTGAAGCTTTCTTT	CASRSATANTEAFF
NA	TRBV29-1	NA	15	TRBJ2-2	TGCAGCGTTGAAGAGAGGGGGACGGGGACCGGGGAGCTGTTTTTT	CSVEERGTGTGELFF
few	TRBV15	NA	16	TRBJ2-5	TGTGCCACCAGCAGACCTCCGGGACGGATAGGGGAGACCCAGTACTTC	CATSRPPGRIGETQYF
NA	TRBV5-1	NA	14	TRBJ1-2	TGCGCCAGCAGCTTGGGAGAGGACAGCTATGGCTACACCTTC	CASSLGEDSYGYTF
NA	TRBV10-3	TRBD1	15	TRBJ2-3	TGTGCCATCAGTGCCCGGACAGGGGGCGCGGATACGCAGTATTTT	CAISARTGGADTQYF
NA	TRBV24-1	TRBD1	15	TRBJ1-2	TGTGCCACCAGTCTCACGGGACAGGGGGCGCGTGGCTACACCTTC	CATSLTGQGARGYTF
NA	TRBV12-3/TRBV12-4	NA	17	TRBJ1-5	TGTGCCAGCAGTTCCAGCGCGGGGCAGGGGCGGAATCAGCCCCAGCATTTT	CASSSSAGQGRNQPQHF
few	TRBV3-1	NA	15	TRBJ2-2	TGTGCCAGCAGCCAAGTACCCTACCTGTCCGGGGAGCTGTTTTTT	CASSQVPYLSGELFF
few	TRBV4-1	TRBD1	16	TRBJ2-1	TGCGCCAGCAGCTTACCCCGGGACAGGTTTAACAATGAGCAGTTCTTC	CASSLPRDRFNNEQFF
few	TRBV7-2	TRBD2	18	TRBJ2-3	TGTGCCAGCAGCACGCCCGGAGGCCTAGCGGCCGTTCGAGATACGCAGTATTTT	CASSTPGGLAAVRDTQYF
NA	TRBV18	NA	15	TRBJ1-1	TGTGCCAGCTCACCCCAGGTGGTGGGGGACACTGAAGCTTTCTTT	CASSPQVVGDTEAFF
NA	TRBV5-1	NA	15	TRBJ2-7	TGCGCCAGCAGCTTGTCTGCCCAAGCGATCTACGAGCAGTACTTC	CASSLSAQAIYEQYF
NA	TRBV7-9	TRBD2	16	TRBJ2-3	TGTGCCAGCAGCTGGGTAGCGGGAGGGCCCGGAGATACGCAGTATTTT	CASSWVAGGPGDTQYF
once	TRBV7-2	TRBD2	16	TRBJ2-3	TGTGCCAGCGAAAGCACTAGCGGGAGGACAGCAGATACGCAGTATTTT	CASESTSGRTADTQYF
few	TRBV10-3	TRBD1	18	TRBJ2-6	TGTGCCGTCAACGCTTTGCCAGGGGGTTTTTCTGGGGCCAACGTCCTGACTTTC	CAVNALPGGFSGANVLTF
many	TRBV4-3	NA	15	TRBJ2-1	TGCGCCAGCAGCCAACCGGGGAGTGGAGGCAATGAGCAGTTCTTC	CASSQPGSGGNEQFF
NA	TRBV7-9	NA	16	TRBJ2-1	TGTGCCAGCAGTCCGGGGGCAGGAGTCCCCTACAATGAGCAGTTCTTC	CASSPGAGVPYNEQFF
few	TRBV27	NA	15	TRBJ1-5	TGTGCCAGCAGTCAGGGTCGGTTGAGCAATCAGCCCCAGCATTTT	CASSQGRLSNQPQHF
many	TRBV7-6	NA	16	TRBJ2-7	TGTGCCAGCAGCTTAGGCATCAGGGGCCACTCCTACGAGCAGTACTTC	CASSLGIRGHSYEQYF
few	TRBV5-1	NA	13	TRBJ1-2	TGCGCCAGCAGCGTAGGGACGGGGAATGGCTACACCTTC	CASSVGTGNGYTF
NA	TRBV20-1	NA	14	TRBJ1-5	TGCAGTGCTAGTTTGGGCCAGGGCCGACAGCCCCAGCATTTT	CSASLGQGRQPQHF
few	TRBV6-2/TRBV6-3	TRBD1	15	TRBJ2-2	TGTGCCAGCAGTCGACAGGGGGCGGCCCCCGGGGAGCTGTTTTTT	CASSRQGAAPGELFF
NA	TRBV5-1	TRBD2	18	TRBJ2-7	TGCGCCAGCAGCTTGCGAGGACTAGCGGGAGAGATGACGGGGGAGCAGTACTTC	CASSLRGLAGEMTGEQYF
NA	TRBV20-1	NA	13	TRBJ1-1	TGCAGTCTCAGGTTGCCTATGAACACTGAAGCTTTCTTT	CSLRLPMNTEAFF
NA	TRBV24-1	TRBD1	15	TRBJ1-2	TGTGCCACCAGTGATGGGGACAGGGGGCCCTATGGCTACACCTTC	CATSDGDRGPYGYTF
few	TRBV20-1	NA	13	TRBJ2-5	TGCAGTGCTATCCGACACCGCGGGGAGACCCAGTACTTC	CSAIRHRGETQYF
NA	TRBV2	TRBD2	14	TRBJ2-1	TGTGCCAGCAGTGAGGCTAGCGGGAGTAAGGTGCCGTTCTTC	CASSEASGSKVPFF
few	TRBV9	TRBD1	14	TRBJ1-2	TGTGCCAGCAGCGAGGGACAGACCAACTATGGCTACACCTTC	CASSEGQTNYGYTF
NA	TRBV4-1	TRBD1	18	TRBJ2-2	TGCGCCAGCAGCCTCCGGGACAGGGGCCTTCGGGACACCGGGGAGCTGTTTTTT	CASSLRDRGLRDTGELFF
NA	TRBV2	NA	11	TRBJ1-4	TGTGCCAGCAGTGGCGGGGGAAAACTGTTTTTT	CASSGGGKLFF
few	TRBV4-3	TRBD2	15	TRBJ2-1	TGCGCCAGCAGCCAAGATTTAGGACTAGCGCCTGAGCAGTTCTTC	CASSQDLGLAPEQFF
NA	TRBV12-3/TRBV12-4	NA	15	TRBJ1-4	TGTGCCAGCAGTTTAGGGGCCTCGGGTAATGAAAAACTGTTTTTT	CASSLGASGNEKLFF
NA	TRBV7-7	NA	17	TRBJ2-3	TGTGCCAGCAGCCCCTCGGGGGTAGGCACTAGCACAGATACGCAGTATTTT	CASSPSGVGTSTDTQYF
NA	TRBV14	NA	11	TRBJ2-7	TGTGCCAGCAGCCAATTTTCAGAGCAGTACTTC	CASSQFSEQYF